This T cell receptor beta chain was sequenced during a study of T-cell memory formation after mild COVID-19. Study context: The TCR clusters were mostly specific to one donor.

General study findings and limits: Confirmation was lacking for SARS-CoV-2 specificity of second-wave clones that peaked on day 37. CD8+ contracting clones occupied EMRA, while CD4+ ones occupied mainly CM and EM.

This clonotype was seen a few times. The antigen is undetermined. The J segment lost 6 bases and the V segment lost 7 bases, leaving 9 bases of the junction unmatched. The CDR3 totals 14 residues. The germline V gene encodes CDR1 LGHDT and CDR2 YNNKEL (reference sequence). 5'RACE primed at constant segments yielded TCR alpha and TCR beta cDNA libraries bearing sample barcodes and UMIs. TCRdb fed the 5' RACE reads into MiXCR, producing one record per CDR3 protein. This sample has just over 300,000 distinct CDR3 sequences, with roughly 21% found just once. J is TRBJ2-1 and V is TRBV3-1; 7 bases are shared with TRBD1. The TCR comes from a young man who had mild COVID-19 (a few samples of this study predate the infection). Cell type and time point are not known. The sample comprised PBMCs or a T cell subset sorted from them (not recorded which). The CDR3 reads CASMRDSTSNEQFF. CDR3 nucleotide sequence: TGTGCCAGCATGAGGGACAGCACATCCAATGAGCAGTTCTTC.